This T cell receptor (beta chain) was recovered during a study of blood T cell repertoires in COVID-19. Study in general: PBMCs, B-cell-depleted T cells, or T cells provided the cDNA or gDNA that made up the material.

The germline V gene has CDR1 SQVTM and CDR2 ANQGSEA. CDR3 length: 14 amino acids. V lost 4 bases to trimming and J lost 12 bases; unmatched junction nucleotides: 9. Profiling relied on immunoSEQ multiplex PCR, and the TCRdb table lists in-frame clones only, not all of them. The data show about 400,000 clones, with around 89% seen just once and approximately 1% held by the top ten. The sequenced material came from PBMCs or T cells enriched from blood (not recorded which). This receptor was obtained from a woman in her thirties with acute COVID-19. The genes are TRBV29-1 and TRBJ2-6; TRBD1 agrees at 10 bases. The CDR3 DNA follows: TGCAGCGTTGTTTTCTCGGGGGACAGGGGCGTCCTGACTTTC. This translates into CSVVFSGDRGVLTF.